The 24 T cell receptor beta chains below were found in one sample sequenced in a study of T-cell memory formation after mild COVID-19 (dated by TCRdb to the early 2020s). Library preparation used 5' RACE. These reads were obtained on an Illumina NovaSeq 6000. TCRdb itself trimmed the public reads at Q25 with fastp, ran MiXCR and retained productive beta chains. Each entry merges the rows of one CDR3 protein and shows their most common DNA and genes. Recorded for this sample are about 140,000 distinct CDR3 sequences; about 14% of them occurred a single time. Roughly an eighth of the sample rests with the top ten. The sequenced sample consisted of PBMCs or a T cell subset sorted from them (not recorded which). These receptor sequences come from an adult woman who had mild COVID-19 (a few samples of this study predate the infection). The sample titles of this study are shuffled in the database, so cell type and time point are left out; the donor was told from shared clones.

This clonotype was seen many times. The chain employs TRBV20-1 and TRBJ2-1; 12 nucleotides match TRBD2. The CDR3 is 18 amino acids. Germline assignment: CDR1 DFQATT and CDR2 SNEGSKA (reference sequence). V lost 4 bases, J lost 0 bases, and 10 bases stayed unmatched. This chain's CDR3 is CSAMGGLAGPISYNEQFF. CDR3 nucleotide sequence: TGCAGTGCTATGGGCGGACTAGCGGGACCGATCTCCTACAATGAGCAGTTCTTC.

V and J are TRBV30 and TRBJ2-1; 8 nucleotides match TRBD2. The CDR3 has 13 amino acids. Losses at the gene ends were 1 base for V and 8 bases for J; bases not matched to a gene: 4. Germline assignment: CDR1 GTSNPN and CDR2 SVGIG (reference sequence). CDR3 sequence: CAWSAQAGDEQFF. DNA of the CDR3: TGTGCCTGGAGTGCCCAAGCGGGAGATGAGCAGTTCTTC.

This clonotype was found a few times. V and J are TRBV7-3 and TRBJ2-2; TRBD2 agrees at 11 bases. The junction had 7 bases not matched to a gene; V was cut back by 5 bases and J by 8 bases. The CDR3 runs to 15 residues. Germline loops: CDR1 SGHTA, CDR2 FQGTGA. The CDR3: CASSPLAGDAGELFF. CDR3 nucleotide sequence: TGTGCCAGCAGCCCACTAGCGGGGGACGCTGGGGAGCTGTTTTTT.

This clonotype was counted once. The chain joins TRBV4-2 to TRBJ1-4; TRBD1 might be the D (5 bases). This CDR3 region has 17 residues. Germline V gene data show CDR1 as LGHNA and CDR2 as YNFKEQ. V was shortened by 1 base and J by 0 bases, with 12 bases between the two germline ends. The CDR3 sequence is CASSQVGLGATNEKLFF. The CDR3 nucleotides are TGTGCCAGCAGCCAAGTGGGATTAGGGGCAACTAATGAAAAACTGTTTTTT.

This clonotype was found many times. The genes are TRBV12-3 or TRBV12-4 and TRBJ2-1; TRBD2 is a possible D gene (6 bases). Deletions cut 6 bases from V and 4 bases from J, with 10 bases between. The CDR3 is 13 residues long. Written as DNA, the CDR3 is TGTGCCAGCAGCCTCGGGGGTTACAATGAGCAGTTCTTC. Its translation is CASSLGGYNEQFF.

This clonotype showed up many times. V gene TRBV5-1 combines with J gene TRBJ1-4; D is ambiguous. V lost 6 bases and J lost 1, with 7 bases in between. This CDR3 region has 13 residues. The germline CDR1 and CDR2 sequences are SGHRS and YFSETQ. CDR3 amino acids: CASKKGTNEKLFF. Here the CDR3 DNA reads TGCGCCAGCAAGAAGGGAACTAATGAAAAACTGTTTTTT. The whole variable domain, filled in from reference TRBV5-1 and TRBJ1-4, reads KAGVTQTPRYLIKTRGQQVTLSCSPISGHRSVSWYQQTPGQGLQFLFEYFSETQRNKGNFPGRFSGRQFSNSRSEMNVSTLELGDSALYLCASKKGTNEKLFFGSGTQLSVL.

This chain connects TRBV5-1 to TRBJ1-1, with 9 nucleotides matching TRBD1. In germline, CDR1 is SGHRS, CDR2 YFSETQ. The CDR3 has 14 residues. V shed 4 bases and J 3 bases; nucleotides not matched to a gene: 4. The CDR3 is CASSPGQGHTEAFF. The CDR3, as DNA: TGCGCCAGCAGCCCGGGACAGGGACACACTGAAGCTTTCTTT.

The rearrangement uses TRBV18 and TRBJ2-1, with D possibly TRBD2 on 6 matching bases. In germline, CDR1 is KGHSH, CDR2 LQKENI. The CDR3 runs 12 residues. Trimming removed 3 bases from V and 9 bases from J, with 9 bases in between. The CDR3: CASSPGGPEQFF. In nucleotides, the CDR3 is TGTGCCAGCTCACCGGGAGGTCCTGAGCAGTTCTTC.

This clonotype was seen only a few times. The chain is built from TRBV6-5 and TRBJ1-2; D ambiguous. The CDR3 loop spans 15 amino acids. CDR1 and CDR2 (germline): MNHEY, SVGAGI. V lost 2 bases, J lost 4 bases, and 14 bases lay in between. DNA of the CDR3: TGTGCCAGCAGTTACGGAGGGCCCCTAGGCTATGGCTACACCTTC. It yields the protein CASSYGGPLGYGYTF.

The chain employs TRBV29-1 and TRBJ2-1, with D uncertain. V dropped 3 bases and J dropped 5 bases, with 11 bases sitting between them. Germline V gene data show CDR1 as SQVTM and CDR2 as ANQGSEA. This CDR3 comprises 13 residues. As DNA, the CDR3 is TGCAGCGTTGAGAGCCCCGTTAACAATGAGCAGTTCTTC. Amino acids: CSVESPVNNEQFF.

There are a few counts of this clonotype. The chain employs TRBV5-1 and TRBJ2-7; D is ambiguous. The CDR3 has 12 residues. V lost 5 bases and J 1 base, leaving 7 bases between the germline ends. Germline V gives CDR1 SGHRS, CDR2 YFSETQ. CDR3 nucleotide sequence: TGCGCCAGCAGACGAAATTCCTACGAGCAGTACTTC. This translates into CASRRNSYEQYF.

This clonotype appeared a few times. This chain uses TRBV7-2 with TRBJ2-3; 8 bases map to TRBD2. The J segment lost 3 bases and the V segment lost 6 bases, leaving 8 bases of the junction unmatched. Germline CDR1 is SGHTA and CDR2 is FQGNSA. The CDR3 covers 15 residues. CDR3 loop: CASSYIAGITDTQYF. In DNA form, the CDR3 reads TGTGCCAGCAGTTATATAGCGGGAATAACAGATACGCAGTATTTT.

V is TRBV7-3 and J is TRBJ2-3, with TRBD2 matching over 16 bases. The germline gives CDR1 SGHTA, CDR2 FQGTGA. The CDR3 contains 17 residues. J lost 4 bases, V lost 5 bases, and 6 bases had no gene match. Here the CDR3 reads CASSPGTSGGASDTQYF. In DNA form, the CDR3 reads TGTGCCAGCAGCCCTGGGACTAGCGGGGGGGCTTCAGATACGCAGTATTTT.

This clonotype was seen many times. The chain couples TRBV5-6 to TRBJ2-7; 7 bases line up with TRBD2. V was clipped by 2 bases and J by 0 bases; unmatched bases: 2. This CDR3 is built from 14 residues. Germline V gene lookup returns CDR1 SGHDT and CDR2 YYEEEE. CDR3 sequence: CASSLGGSSYEQYF. In DNA form, the CDR3 reads TGTGCCAGCAGCTTAGGCGGGAGCTCCTACGAGCAGTACTTC. Full variable domain (rest looked up from reference TRBV5-6 and TRBJ2-7): DAGVTQSPTHLIKTRGQQVTLRCSPKSGHDTVSWYQQALGQGPQFIFQYYEEEERQRGNFPDRFSGHQFPNYSSELNVNALLLGDSALYLCASSLGGSSYEQYFGPGTRLTVT.

This clonotype came up a few times. The rearrangement joins TRBV7-3 to TRBJ2-2, with D unclear. CDR3 length: 14 residues. Trimming took 2 bases from V and 3 from J, leaving 7 bases between them. The germline CDR1 and CDR2 sequences are SGHTA and FQGTGA. CDR3 residues: CASSLGRYTGELFF. The CDR3 DNA is TGTGCCAGCAGCTTAGGCCGATACACCGGGGAGCTGTTTTTT.

This rearrangement joins TRBV12-3 or TRBV12-4 to TRBJ1-1; D remains ambiguous. Trimming cost V 6 bases and J 8 bases, with 19 bases left between them. The length of the CDR3 is 14 residues. The CDR3 region is CASRSDLLMGEAFF. The CDR3 nucleotides are TGTGCCAGCAGATCGGATCTTCTGATGGGAGAAGCTTTCTTT.

V and J are TRBV13 and TRBJ2-5, with D perhaps TRBD2 (5 bases). The ends were cut back, 4 bases at V and 5 bases at J, with 14 bases in the middle. The germline gives CDR1 PRHDT, CDR2 FYEKMQ (reference sequence). The CDR3 extends over 14 amino acids. The CDR3 coding sequence is TGTGCCAGCAGCTCCGGGGTGGTAGCGGAGACCCAGTACTTC. Translating gives CASSSGVVAETQYF. Full variable domain (remainder filled in from reference TRBV13 and TRBJ2-5): AAGVIQSPRHLIKEKRETATLKCYPIPRHDTVYWYQQGPGQDPQFLISFYEKMQSDKGSIPDRFSAQQFSDYHSELNMSSLELGDSALYFCASSSGVVAETQYFGPGTRLLVL.

This clonotype has only a few counts. The CDR3: CASSLSGGEQYF. In DNA form, the CDR3 reads TGTGCCAGCAGTTTATCAGGGGGCGAGCAGTACTTC. V is TRBV12-3 or TRBV12-4 and J is TRBJ2-7, with TRBD1 matching over 7 bases. Trimming at V came to 2 bases and at J to 6 bases, leaving 1 base not matched to a gene. The CDR3 has 12 residues.

The chain combines TRBV24-1 with TRBJ2-1; 15 bases agree with TRBD2. Germline loops: CDR1 KGHDR, CDR2 SFDVKD. The CDR3 runs to 16 residues. After removal of 4 bases from V and 9 bases from J, the junction contained 6 bases not matched to a gene. CDR3 protein: CATSDLGLAGGREQFF. DNA of the CDR3: TGTGCCACCAGTGACCTTGGACTAGCGGGAGGGCGTGAGCAGTTCTTC.

The chain combines TRBV4-2 with TRBJ2-5, with 11 positions matching TRBD1. V was clipped by 0 bases and J by 4 bases; unmatched bases: 1. CDR3 length equals 15 residues. Germline V gene lookup returns CDR1 LGHNA and CDR2 YNFKEQ. CDR3 DNA sequence: TGTGCCAGCAGCCAAGAGGACAGGGGGCGAGAGACCCAGTACTTC. Translating gives CASSQEDRGRETQYF.

The chain uses TRBV11-3 and TRBJ2-1; 7 nucleotides align to TRBD1. The CDR3 is made up of 15 amino acids. Germline V gives CDR1 SGHNT, CDR2 YENEEA. The V and J ends lost 4 bases and 4 bases, in that order; junction bases with no gene match: 7. CDR3 DNA sequence: TGTGCCAGCAGCTCAACCGGGACAGAGTACAATGAGCAGTTCTTC. This sequence encodes CASSSTGTEYNEQFF.

As for this clonotype: A junction end diverges from the germline sequence, so it may reflect a read error. V usage is TRBV7-7 and J usage is TRBJ2-2, with D perhaps TRBD1 (5 bases). The CDR3 totals 15 residues. CDR1 is SSHAT and CDR2 is FNYEAQ in the germline V gene (reference sequence). This chain's CDR3 is CASSLGAVATGELFF. CDR3 nucleotide sequence: TGTGCTAGCAGCTTAGGGGCGGTCGCCACCGGGGAGCTGTTTTTT.

The chain links TRBV7-9 to TRBJ1-4; 7 bases are shared with TRBD1. Germline trimming cut 5 bases from V and 7 bases from J; bases unmatched to any gene: 7. The V gene's germline CDR1 is SEHNR and CDR2 FQNEAQ (reference sequence). This CDR3 is built from 14 residues. CDR3 DNA: TGTGCCAGCAGCCCAGGGGGAAAGGGTGAAAAACTGTTTTTT. Encoded protein: CASSPGGKGEKLFF.

This clonotype turned up a few times. The V gene is TRBV5-1, the J gene TRBJ2-2, with D uncertain. The ends were cut back, 1 base at V and 0 bases at J, with 7 bases in the middle. This CDR3 contains 15 residues. Germline values: CDR1 SGHRS, CDR2 YFSETQ. CDR3 DNA sequence: TGCGCCAGCAGCTTGAACAGTGCGAACACCGGGGAGCTGTTTTTT. Encoded protein: CASSLNSANTGELFF.